Below are 18 T cell receptor beta chains sequenced from a single sample in a study of metastatic and nonmetastatic thyroid tumors. TCRdb re-called clones via MiXCR from the PCR reads. Among roughly 20,000 clones listed, roughly 18% were seen once. Each patient came to thyroid surgery without any prior treatment (of any kind). The sample consisted of adjacent normal tissue. These receptors came from a male donor with papillary thyroid cancer or a benign thyroid nodule (not recorded which). Some clones in this sample may be carry-over from other donors' samples.

This clone was seen at least ten times. This chain uses TRBV18 with TRBJ2-5; D gene unclear. This CDR3 is built from 15 residues. Germline loops: CDR1 KGHSH, CDR2 LQKENI. Trimming took off 6 bases at V and 2 bases at J, with 16 bases between the two ends. The CDR3, as DNA: TGTGCCAGCTCTCCCGGCCTGATGCCGCAAGAGACCCAGTACTTC. Amino acids: CASSPGLMPQETQYF.

This clone is labeled as large. Written as DNA, the CDR3 is TGTGCCAGCAGTTCCAGGACAGGGGAACATCAGCCCCAGCATTTT. It is translated as CASSSRTGEHQPQHF. The gene calls are TRBV6-2 or TRBV6-3 and TRBJ1-5; 9 bases fit TRBD1. Germline trimming cut 4 bases from V and 5 bases from J; bases unmatched to any gene: 6. The CDR3 length is 15 residues. The germline CDR1 and CDR2 sequences are MNHEY and SVGEGT.

In the case of this clone: This could be a read error, since a much larger clone is one nucleotide away. The CDR3 carries no conserved terminal phenylalanine or tryptophan, so it likely arises from a read error. The chain is built from TRBV6-1 and TRBJ2-2, with D perhaps TRBD1 or TRBD2 (6 bases each). Trimming pared 8 bases from V and 6 bases from J, leaving 16 bases between. Looked up from germline, CDR1 is MNHNS and CDR2 is SASEGT. The CDR3 totals 14 residues. The CDR3 DNA is TGTGCCAGCCGGTGGGGGGCAGACGCCGGGGAGCTGTTTCTT. Translated, it gives CASRWGADAGELFL.

This clone was detected ten times or more. V and J are TRBV11-2 and TRBJ2-3, with 8 bases fitting TRBD2. Germline V gives CDR1 SGHAT, CDR2 FQNNGV. J gave up 3 bases and V 5 bases, and 10 bases lay outside the gene matches. The CDR3 is made up of 16 amino acids. DNA of the CDR3: TGTGCCAGCAGCCGCAGCGGGAGTTCGTGGACAGATACGCAGTATTTT. This codes for CASSRSGSSWTDTQYF. The whole variable domain, remainder taken from reference TRBV11-2 and TRBJ2-3, is EAGVAQSPRYKIIEKRQSVAFWCNPISGHATLYWYQQILGQGPKLLIQFQNNGVVDDSQLPKDRFSAERLKGVDSTLKIQPAKLEDSAVYLCASSRSGSSWTDTQYFGPGTRLTVL.

A few counts support this clone. The chain uses TRBV6-1 and TRBJ2-7, with unresolved D. The V gene's germline CDR1 is MNHNS and CDR2 SASEGT. Trimming shortened V by 6 bases and J by 3 bases, and 18 bases separated the two germline ends. The CDR3 totals 15 residues. CDR3 bases: TGTGCCAGCAGGGAAAGGGTCATCTACTACTACGAGCAGTACTTC. Its protein product is CASRERVIYYYEQYF.

With regard to this clone: The junction does not match germline at one end; this may be a read error. The chain has TRBV6-1 and TRBJ1-6, with no clear D. The CDR3 covers 14 residues. Germline V gene lookup returns CDR1 MNHNS and CDR2 SASEGT. Written as DNA, the CDR3 is TGTGCCAGCAGCCAGTCAAGGTGGGATTCGCCCCTCCACTTT. Translated, it gives CASSQSRWDSPLHF.

This clone was picked up a small number of times. A junction end diverges from the germline sequence, so it may reflect a read error. The chain joins TRBV7-3 to TRBJ2-1, with 10 nucleotides matching TRBD2. The CDR3 contains 15 residues. The germline CDR1 and CDR2 sequences are SGHTA and FQGTGA. The CDR3 DNA follows: TGTGTCAGCAGCTTAAGTAGCGGGAGGTCCGATGAGCAGTTCTTC. It is translated as CVSSLSSGRSDEQFF.

By share, this clone counts as medium-sized. The rearrangement joins TRBV6-1 to TRBJ1-5, with D possibly being TRBD1 (5 bases). CDR3 length: 15 residues. Trimming left V 4 bases short and J 6 bases short, with 16 bases between. Germline lookup yields CDR1 MNHNS and CDR2 SASEGT. The DNA for the CDR3 is TGTGCCAGCAGTGGAATTTCAGGGCAGGGTCAGCCCCAGCATTTT. Translated, it gives CASSGISGQGQPQHF.

This clone ranks as medium-sized (0.01 to 0.1%). The rearrangement links TRBV28 to TRBJ2-7; tentative D call: TRBD1 (5 bases). The CDR3 runs 15 residues. Germline assignment: CDR1 MDHEN and CDR2 SYDVKM. Trimming removed 1 base from V and 6 bases from J, with 16 bases in between. CDR3 sequence: CASSLFQDIGAEQYF. As DNA, the CDR3 is TGTGCCAGCAGTTTATTCCAGGACATTGGCGCCGAGCAGTACTTC.

The chain couples TRBV24-1 to TRBJ2-1; 9 nucleotides align to TRBD2. The CDR3 totals 15 residues. Unmatched junction bases numbered 7, after V lost 3 bases and J lost 8 bases. Germline values: CDR1 KGHDR, CDR2 SFDVKD. The DNA for the CDR3 is TGTGCCACCAGTGATCTTAGCGGGAGAGTCTATGAGCAGTTCTTC. Translation gives CATSDLSGRVYEQFF.

The rearrangement joins TRBV20-1 to TRBJ2-7; maybe TRBD1 (5 bases). This CDR3 is 15 amino acids long. The germline gives CDR1 DFQATT, CDR2 SNEGSKA (reference sequence). Trimming removed 1 base at V and 0 bases at J, with 13 bases between. The CDR3 here is CSARVDTSSSYEQYF. The CDR3 bases are TGCAGTGCTAGAGTGGACACCTCGAGCTCCTACGAGCAGTACTTC.

This clone was detected many times. Being one base from a much bigger clone, this may be a read error. V is TRBV11-2 and J is TRBJ1-1; D uncertain. Germline assignment: CDR1 SGHAT and CDR2 FQNNGV. This CDR3 has 13 residues. Written as DNA, the CDR3 is TGTGCCAGCAGCCCCCGAATGAACGCTGAAGCTTTCTTT. Its protein product is CASSPRMNAEAFF.

This clone was recorded at least ten times. The rearrangement uses TRBV6-1 and TRBJ1-5; D not certain. This CDR3 is 16 amino acids long. Germline V gene data show CDR1 as MNHNS and CDR2 as SASEGT. Trimming pared 2 bases from V and 0 bases from J, leaving 11 bases between. The DNA of the CDR3 is TGTGCCAGCAGTGAATTGATATCGGCTAGCAATCAGCCCCAGCATTTT. It translates to CASSELISASNQPQHF.

At least ten counts were recorded for this clone. The rearrangement links TRBV7-8 to TRBJ2-7; tentatively, D is TRBD2 (5 bases). V lost 2 bases and J 1 base, leaving 6 bases between the germline ends. Germline CDR1 reads SGHVS; CDR2 reads FQNEAQ. CDR3 length equals 13 residues. The CDR3 DNA sequence: TGTGCCAGCAGCTTACGGGGTTCCTACGAGCAGTACTTC. Its protein is CASSLRGSYEQYF.

As concerns this clone: Possible read error: a much larger clone is one base away. Other DNA sequences from this sample encode an identical CDR3 as well. CDR3 sequence reads: CASSLSRGAYNEQFF. The CDR3 region has the DNA TGTGCCAGCAGCTTAAGTCGGGGGGCATACAATGAGCAGTTCTTC. The chain employs TRBV7-6 and TRBJ2-1; D is possibly TRBD2 (7 bases). Trimming removed 2 bases from V and 4 bases from J, with 12 bases in between. CDR3 length equals 15 residues. Germline V lookup: CDR1 SGHVS, CDR2 FNYEAQ.

This clone was seen ten or more times. The chain recombines TRBV14 with TRBJ2-6, with D possibly matching TRBD2 (5 bases). Germline CDR1 and CDR2: SGHDN and FVKESK. The CDR3 has 19 amino acids. The V end lost 1 base, the J end lost 0 bases, and 16 bases lay between the germline ends. Here the CDR3 reads CASSQVGGSIPSGANVLTF. CDR3 DNA sequence: TGTGCCAGCAGCCAAGTGGGCGGGTCCATCCCCTCTGGGGCCAACGTCCTGACTTTC.

To note about this clone: This could be a read error, since a much larger clone is one nucleotide away. The chain employs TRBV6-1 and TRBJ1-4; D remains unclear. This CDR3 contains 15 residues. Germline V gene data show CDR1 as MNHNS and CDR2 as SASEGT. In DNA, the CDR3 is TGTGCCGGCAGTGAAAGAACAGCAACTAATGAAAAACTGTTTTTT. Its translation is CAGSERTATNEKLFF.

This clone was detected many times. The chain combines TRBV7-9 with TRBJ2-1; TRBD2 agrees at 12 bases. Trimming took 5 bases from V and 8 from J; bases not matched to a gene: 7. This CDR3 is 15 amino acids long. Germline CDR1 is SEHNR and CDR2 is FQNEAQ (reference sequence). The CDR3 reads CASSITSGRSYEQFF. The DNA for the CDR3 is TGTGCCAGCAGCATCACTAGCGGGAGGTCGTATGAGCAGTTCTTC.